These 2 T cell receptor beta chains came from one sample sequenced in a study of shared clonotypes between healthy human individuals. Clones were sequenced by immunoSEQ multiplex PCR, and TCRdb holds only the in-frame ones, with some missing. The sample lists around 550,000 clones, 90% to 96% occurring once. Source material: naive CD4+ T cells sorted from blood. Documented subset: CD45RA+ positively selected. Every receptor here comes from a young woman in good health.

J is TRBJ2-1 and V is TRBV7-9, with D uncertain. This CDR3 contains 13 residues. Germline CDR1 is SEHNR and CDR2 is FQNEAQ (reference sequence). Trimming pared 5 bases from V and 4 bases from J, leaving 9 bases between. CDR3 nucleotides: TGTGCCAGCAGCCCCAGAGAATACAATGAGCAGTTCTTC. Its translation is CASSPREYNEQFF.

V usage is TRBV28 and J usage is TRBJ2-3; 8 bases match TRBD1. The CDR3 is made up of 13 amino acids. The V and J ends lost 6 bases and 9 bases, in that order; junction bases with no gene match: 8. Germline CDR1 is MDHEN and CDR2 is SYDVKM. The CDR3 sequence: CASRQGGRLTQYF. The CDR3 DNA follows: TGTGCCAGCAGACAGGGGGGCCGTTTAACGCAGTATTTT. The full variable domain, completed using reference TRBV28 and TRBJ2-3, is DVKVTQSSRYLVKRTGEKVFLECVQDMDHENMFWYRQDPGLGLRLIYFSYDVKMKEKGDIPEGYSVSREKKERFSLILESASTNQTSMYLCASRQGGRLTQYFGPGTRLTVL.